This T cell receptor beta chain is drawn from a study of blood T cell repertoires in COVID-19. Per germline, CDR1 PRHDT and CDR2 FYEKMQ (reference sequence). The CDR3 consists of 14 residues. Unmatched junction bases numbered 4, after V lost 5 bases and J lost 0 bases. This table comes from immunoSEQ multiplex PCR, and its TCRdb copy is limited to in-frame clones, with some not included. The table records a few hundred thousand clones, roughly 85% of them present only once. Followed over time, Seattle patients had been enrolled while infection was active. V gene TRBV13 combines with J gene TRBJ2-7; 7 bases match TRBD1. The sample consisted of peripheral blood. The TCR sequence derives from a woman aged 70 to 79 with COVID-19, enrolled during active disease. CDR3 sequence (DNA): TGTGCCAGCAGCGCCACAGGGGCCTCCTACGAGCAGTACTTC. This sequence encodes CASSATGASYEQYF.